Shown below are 17 T cell receptor beta chains from a single sample sequenced in a study of blood T cell repertoires in COVID-19. Here immunoSEQ multiplex PCR was the method, and the copy in TCRdb shows in-frame clones only, minus some. The repertoire holds about 190,000 clones, roughly 78% seen once, with 2.5% to 3% in the top ten. The sequencing input was peripheral blood. Receptor source: a woman older than 75 with active or convalescent COVID-19.

The chain has TRBV4-1 and TRBJ2-5; 10 positions agree with TRBD2. The germline gives CDR1 MGHRA, CDR2 YSYEKL. The CDR3 loop spans 15 amino acids. With V trimmed by 0 bases and J by 3 bases, 1 base remained unmatched. DNA of the CDR3: TGCGCCAGCAGCCAAGATCTAGCGGGGGAAGAGACCCAGTACTTC. Its protein product is CASSQDLAGEETQYF.

The chain combines TRBV5-1 with TRBJ1-5; possible D gene TRBD1, 6 bases. The CDR3 covers 14 residues. Germline lookup yields CDR1 SGHRS and CDR2 YFSETQ. V was cut by 0 bases and J by 2 bases, with 6 bases left in between. The CDR3 is CASSLEGGNQPQHF. CDR3 nucleotide sequence: TGCGCCAGCAGCTTGGAGGGGGGCAATCAGCCCCAGCATTTT.

The V call is TRBV28, the J call TRBJ1-2; D ambiguous. Germline V gene data show CDR1 as MDHEN and CDR2 as SYDVKM. V was clipped by 1 base and J by 4 bases, with 10 bases between them. The CDR3 is made up of 14 amino acids. The CDR3 coding sequence is TGTGCCAGCAGTTTATCCCCGGGAGTCTATGGCTACACCTTC. Translated, it gives CASSLSPGVYGYTF.

The chain employs TRBV6-5 and TRBJ2-7; possible D gene TRBD2, 5 bases. CDR1 and CDR2 from the germline V gene are MNHEY and SVGAGI. The V gene lost 6 bases and the J gene lost 3 bases, with 18 bases spanning the gap. The CDR3 has 15 amino acids. In DNA, the CDR3 is TGTGCCAGCAGGGAGTTAGCGAGTGGGATCTACGAGCAGTACTTC. Its protein product is CASRELASGIYEQYF.

This clone has a handful of counts. This rearrangement joins TRBV11-2 to TRBJ2-7; D call uncertain. Trimming removed 4 bases at V and 3 bases at J, with 4 bases between. This CDR3 has 11 residues. The V gene's germline CDR1 is SGHAT and CDR2 FQNNGV. DNA of the CDR3: TGTGCCAGCAGCTCCTACTACGAGCAGTACTTC. Its protein product is CASSSYYEQYF.

This chain joins TRBV6-2 or TRBV6-3 and TRBJ1-2; TRBD1 agrees at 7 bases. V lost 2 bases, J lost 4 bases, and 22 bases stayed unmatched. The CDR3 totals 20 residues. Germline values: CDR1 MNHEY, CDR2 SVGEGT. Written as DNA, the CDR3 is TGTGCCAGCAGTTACCCCGGGGTTTCTTCCGACAGGGCTCATGTCTATGGCTACACCTTC. Amino acid sequence: CASSYPGVSSDRAHVYGYTF.

The chain links TRBV7-9 to TRBJ1-2, with TRBD1 as a possible D gene (6 bases). The V end was cut by 3 bases, the J end by 4 bases, with 18 bases between. CDR3 length: 16 residues. The germline CDR1 and CDR2 sequences are SEHNR and FQNEAQ (reference sequence). CDR3 region: CASSFHRVERSYGYTF. CDR3 sequence (DNA): TGTGCCAGCAGCTTTCACAGGGTGGAGAGGAGCTATGGCTACACCTTC.

This clone was seen a few times. This chain connects TRBV18 to TRBJ2-3, with D hard to call. The V end was cut by 4 bases, the J end by 6 bases, with 11 bases between. CDR1 and CDR2 from the germline V gene are KGHSH and LQKENI. The CDR3 spans 13 residues. The CDR3 DNA follows: TGTGCCAGCTCACAAGCCCGCCGTGATACGCAGTATTTT. As protein: CASSQARRDTQYF.

The CDR3 here is CASSYSFNTEAFF. DNA of the CDR3: TGTGCCAGCAGTTATAGTTTTAACACTGAAGCTTTCTTT. This rearrangement joins TRBV6-5 to TRBJ1-1; D is unresolved. The germline V gene has CDR1 MNHEY and CDR2 SVGAGI. Between the trimmed V and J ends, which lost 3 bases and 2 bases, there was a span of 7 bases. The CDR3 is 13 amino acids.

This chain uses TRBV5-1 with TRBJ2-7, with 8 bases matching TRBD2. Germline-derived CDR1 and CDR2 are SGHRS and YFSETQ. The CDR3 runs to 15 residues. The V and J ends lost 6 bases and 0 bases, in that order; junction bases with no gene match: 8. The CDR3 DNA reads as TGCGCCAGCACCGGCGGTAGCGGGGACTCCTACGAGCAGTACTTC. This gives the protein CASTGGSGDSYEQYF. Full variable domain (remainder filled in from reference TRBV5-1 and TRBJ2-7): KAGVTQTPRYLIKTRGQQVTLSCSPISGHRSVSWYQQTPGQGLQFLFEYFSETQRNKGNFPGRFSGRQFSNSRSEMNVSTLELGDSALYLCASTGGSGDSYEQYFGPGTRLTVT.

The gene calls are TRBV5-1 and TRBJ2-5, with TRBD1 matching 9 bases. The CDR3 spans 17 residues. Germline CDR1 is SGHRS and CDR2 is YFSETQ. V lost 0 bases, J lost 5 bases, and 11 bases stayed unmatched. CDR3 coding DNA: TGCGCCAGCAGCTTGGACCCTAACAGGGGGCCTGGGGAGACCCAGTACTTC. Translation: CASSLDPNRGPGETQYF.

In DNA, the CDR3 is TGTGCCAGCTCACCCCGTCCGGGAAGCACTGAAGCTTTCTTT. Translating gives CASSPRPGSTEAFF. This chain uses TRBV18 with TRBJ1-1; D not certain. The V and J ends lost 3 bases and 4 bases respectively, with 12 bases between them. This CDR3 spans 14 amino acids. Looked up from germline, CDR1 is KGHSH and CDR2 is LQKENI.

This chain joins TRBV6-5 and TRBJ1-2, with D perhaps TRBD1 (5 bases). The V and J ends lost 6 bases and 0 bases respectively, with 14 bases between them. The CDR3 consists of 15 residues. Per the germline V gene, CDR1 is MNHEY and CDR2 is SVGAGI. The CDR3, as DNA: TGTGCCAGCAGGCCTCGGGGGGGGGCTAACTATGGCTACACCTTC. Residues: CASRPRGGANYGYTF.

This clone was seen once. CDR3 coding DNA: TGTGCCAGCAAACCGGGACAGGGGAACGAGCAGTACTTC. It yields the protein CASKPGQGNEQYF. The chain recombines TRBV12-3 or TRBV12-4 with TRBJ2-7, with 10 bases matching TRBD1. The CDR3 sequence is 13 residues long. Germline trimming cut 7 bases from V and 5 bases from J; bases unmatched to any gene: 5.

CDR3 bases: TGTGCCACCAGTGTAGCGGAGAACTATGGCTACACCTTC. Its protein is CATSVAENYGYTF. The chain couples TRBV24-1 to TRBJ1-2; D is uncertain. Trimming cost V 5 bases and J 2 bases, with 8 bases left between them. This CDR3 spans 13 amino acids. Germline assignment: CDR1 KGHDR and CDR2 SFDVKD.

This rearrangement joins TRBV12-3 or TRBV12-4 to TRBJ2-1; D unclear. V was pared by 4 bases and J by 4 bases, with 5 bases between. The CDR3 consists of 12 residues. Written as DNA, the CDR3 is TGTGCCAGCAGTTACCAGTACAATGAGCAGTTCTTC. This sequence encodes CASSYQYNEQFF.

The CDR3: CASSLKGAMNTEAFF. The DNA of the CDR3 is TGTGCCAGCAGCTTAAAGGGGGCTATGAACACTGAAGCTTTCTTT. J is TRBJ1-1 and V is TRBV7-9; 7 bases are a match to TRBD1. This CDR3 is 15 amino acids long. V was pared by 2 bases and J by 0 bases, with 3 bases of the junction left unmatched. The germline V gene encodes CDR1 SEHNR and CDR2 FQNEAQ (reference sequence).